Shown below are 9 T cell receptor beta chains from a single sample sequenced in a study of cytomegalovirus exposure and HLA in healthy donors. PCR involved 60 Vbeta and 13 Jbeta primers. Here immunoSEQ multiplex PCR was the method, and the copy in TCRdb shows in-frame clones only, minus some. The sample gives about 98,000 clones, around four fifths of which show up once; under 4.5% is in the top ten. The specimen was PBMCs. The receptors derive from a female donor in good health and CMV-seropositive.

The V gene is TRBV27, the J gene TRBJ2-1; D gene uncertain. CDR3 size: 14 residues. CDR1 and CDR2 from the germline V gene are MNHEY and SMNVEV (reference sequence). V was clipped by 5 bases and J by 8 bases, with 16 bases between them. This CDR3 is CASSPLGLGHEQFF. The DNA for the CDR3 is TGTGCCAGCAGTCCCCTTGGGCTGGGCCATGAGCAGTTCTTC.

The chain links TRBV9 to TRBJ2-7; D ambiguous. V was clipped by 0 bases and J by 3 bases, with 10 bases between them. CDR1 is SGDLS, CDR2 YYNGEE, per germline. There are 14 residues in the CDR3. The CDR3 region has the DNA TGTGCCAGCAGCGTAGCGCCCACGGGCTACGAGCAGTACTTC. Translating it yields CASSVAPTGYEQYF. Filled out from reference TRBV9 and TRBJ2-7, the complete variable domain reads DSGVTQTPKHLITATGQRVTLRCSPRSGDLSVYWYQQSLDQGLQFLIQYYNGEERAKGNILERFSAQQFPDLHSELNLSSLELGDSALYFCASSVAPTGYEQYFGPGTRLTVT.

The J gene is TRBJ2-5, the V gene TRBV6-5; D possibly corresponds to TRBD1 (6 bases). The J call could be wrong; TRBJ2-7 is a better fit for the DNA end. The CDR3 loop spans 14 amino acids. The germline CDR1 and CDR2 sequences are MNHEY and SVGAGI. The DNA of the CDR3 is TGTGCCAGCAGCAGGACAGCCTCAACCTACGAGCAGTACTTC. This translates into CASSRTASTYEQYF.

The CDR3 region has the DNA TGTGCCAGCAGTTTCAGACAGGGGCACACTGAAGCTTTCTTT. As protein: CASSFRQGHTEAFF. V gene TRBV28 combines with J gene TRBJ1-1, with 8 bases matching TRBD1. Germline CDR1 and CDR2: MDHEN and SYDVKM. Trimming took 3 bases from V and 3 from J; bases not matched to a gene: 3. This CDR3 comprises 14 residues.

This clone was recorded a few times. The chain recombines TRBV6-5 with TRBJ2-1; D might be TRBD2 (5 bases). CDR3 length: 11 residues. Germline CDR1 and CDR2: MNHEY and SVGAGI. Trimming removed 7 bases at V and 10 bases at J, with 11 bases between. CDR3 protein: CASTRDQEQFF. CDR3 bases: TGTGCCAGCACCCGGGATCAGGAGCAGTTCTTC.

The rearrangement joins TRBV4-1 to TRBJ2-3; maybe TRBD1 (6 bases). CDR3 size: 14 residues. The germline gives CDR1 MGHRA, CDR2 YSYEKL. The V gene lost 2 bases and the J gene lost 3 bases, with 9 bases spanning the gap. The CDR3 DNA follows: TGCGCCAGCAGCCAAAACACAGGGACAGATACGCAGTATTTT. It encodes CASSQNTGTDTQYF.

The J gene is TRBJ1-4, the V gene TRBV10-3; TRBD1 matches 7 bases. From germline, CDR1 is ENHRY and CDR2 SYGVKD. This CDR3 comprises 13 residues. V dropped 10 bases and J dropped 7; count of bases not matched to a gene: 9. CDR3 sequence reads: CASNQGGGEKLFF. The DNA for the CDR3 is TGTGCCAGCAACCAGGGGGGCGGTGAAAAACTGTTTTTT.

The chain combines TRBV10-1 with TRBJ1-4; a possible D gene is TRBD1 (6 bases). This CDR3 spans 14 amino acids. The germline V and J ends were trimmed by 5 bases and 8 bases, with 15 bases remaining between them. Germline V gene data show CDR1 as WNHNN and CDR2 as SYGVQD (reference sequence). The CDR3 loop is CASSPTGRGEKLFF. The CDR3 region has the DNA TGCGCCAGCAGTCCGACAGGTAGAGGAGAAAAACTGTTTTTT.

The chain combines TRBV20-1 with TRBJ2-7; D may be TRBD1 (6 bases). Per germline, CDR1 DFQATT and CDR2 SNEGSKA (reference sequence). Trimming pared 7 bases from V and 12 bases from J, leaving 10 bases between. The CDR3 loop spans 8 amino acids. DNA of the CDR3: TGCAGTGTGCCACAGGGGTACTTC. This encodes CSVPQGYF.